One and the same sample provided the 10 T cell receptor beta chains below, sequenced in a study of T cells expressing NK-cell markers. TCRdb reprocessed the 5' RACE reads, keeping one entry per CDR3 protein, no DNA. The sample has a few hundred thousand distinct CDR3 sequences; the top ten hold around 3.3%. The sequencing sample was made of blood T cells: a sorted CD56 or NKG2C T cell subset, CD4+ or CD8+ T cells, or bulk PBMC T cells (not recorded which). These receptors all stem from a man younger than 30 in good health.

The V gene is TRBV6-1, the J gene TRBJ1-1; TCRdb outputs TRBD1, but without DNA this stays unchecked. The CDR3 totals 12 residues. Per germline, CDR1 MNHNS and CDR2 SASEGT. The CDR3 is CASGGLGTEAFF.

The V call is TRBV25-1, the J call TRBJ2-7; TCRdb gives TRBD1 as the D gene, but with no DNA this cannot be confirmed. Germline CDR1 MGHDK, CDR2 SYGVNS. This CDR3 has 15 residues. CDR3 sequence reads: CASSRSGQFQHEQYF.

The chain combines TRBV20-1 with TRBJ2-3; the TCRdb call, TRBD1, lacks DNA for checking. The CDR3 runs to 16 residues. CDR1 DFQATT and CDR2 SNEGSKA come from the germline V gene (reference sequence). The CDR3 here is CSAGKDGQVATDTQYF.

The rearrangement links TRBV28 to TRBJ2-7; TCRdb returns TRBD1, unconfirmable since there is no DNA. Per germline, CDR1 MDHEN and CDR2 SYDVKM. The CDR3 totals 16 residues. CDR3 amino acids: CASSFPRTDPDYEQYF.

V is TRBV7-9 and J is TRBJ1-5; TCRdb outputs TRBD1, but without DNA this stays unchecked. Germline CDR1 SEHNR, CDR2 FQNEAQ (reference sequence). The CDR3 totals 14 residues. The CDR3 spells CASSTTTGNQPQHF.

The rearrangement uses TRBV3-1 and TRBJ2-1; no DNA is available, so the TRBD1 call from TCRdb remains unchecked. CDR3 length: 14 amino acids. CDR1 is LGHDT, CDR2 YNNKEL, per germline (reference sequence). CDR3 loop: CASSQDGGIAEQFF.

V usage is TRBV29-1 and J usage is TRBJ2-1; TCRdb's D call of TRBD1 is untestable without DNA. This CDR3 spans 14 amino acids. The germline V gene has CDR1 SQVTM and CDR2 ANQGSEA. The CDR3 spells CSEIQGRRMNEQFF.

The J gene is TRBJ1-5, the V gene TRBV15; TCRdb's assignment of TRBD1 cannot be checked, as there is no DNA. In germline, CDR1 is LNHNV, CDR2 YYDKDF (reference sequence). The CDR3 sequence is 15 residues long. This CDR3 is CATSGHPDGNQPQHF.

The chain employs TRBV4-2 and TRBJ2-1; TCRdb calls TRBD2, which cannot be checked without DNA. From germline, CDR1 is LGHNA and CDR2 YNFKEQ. This CDR3 is 16 amino acids long. The CDR3 sequence: CASSQTTSGRMNEQFF.

CDR3 loop: CASSQSTGLRYEQYF. The chain has TRBV4-2 and TRBJ2-7; absent DNA, TCRdb's TRBD2 call cannot be checked. This CDR3 has 15 amino acids. Germline CDR1 is LGHNA and CDR2 is YNFKEQ.